This TCR beta chain was sequenced for a study of regulatory T cells in long-lasting Graves disease. About the study: Less than 3 months of antithyroid drugs had been taken by newly diagnosed Graves' patients. Study results and limitations: Thyroid tissue went unstudied; only peripheral blood was examined.

This clonotype was seen many times. Antigen unknown. Time point: newly diagnosed GD, antithyroid drugs for less than 3 months. PBMC-extracted RNA yielded the TCR library. One endocrinology department in Xi'an, China, was where patients came from. According to the study, TCR beta libraries were built with iRepertoire HTBI primers and CDR3-region Arm-PCR. In TCRdb, the multiplex PCR reads were re-called with MiXCR into one record per CDR3 protein. The sample includes a few hundred thousand distinct CDR3 sequences, about an eighth of them seen just once. V was pared by 5 bases and J by 4 bases, with 4 bases of the junction left unmatched. The CDR3 is made up of 13 amino acids. CDR1 and CDR2 (germline): LNHNV, YYDKDF (reference sequence). The same data also went into a second study, on T cells in Graves' hyperthyroidism and ophthalmopathy. As that study records: The HTBI primer set was used in a first-round RT-PCR of the TCR CDR3.

The genes are TRBV15 and TRBJ2-5, with TRBD2 identical over 7 bases. The material was peripheral blood mononuclear cells (PBMCs), obtained at new diagnosis, from a patient treated with antithyroid drugs. The source is a woman aged 18-35 years with Graves disease. Here the CDR3 DNA reads TGTGCCACCAGCGGGATAGCGGGAGAGACCCAGTACTTC. Its translation: CATSGIAGETQYF.